This TCR beta chain is drawn from a study of blood T cell repertoires in COVID-19. Study-level information: Material from acute and convalescent COVID-19 was sourced from the United States, Italy and Spain. The cDNA or gDNA used as material had been derived from T cells, B-cell-depleted T cells, or PBMCs.

The CDR3 is made up of 14 amino acids. V gave up 2 bases and J gave up 7 bases, with 14 bases separating them. From germline, CDR1 is MNHEY and CDR2 SVGEGT. Methods used by the authors: The authors estimated nucleated cell counts from reference gene primer amplification. Here immunoSEQ multiplex PCR was the method, and the copy in TCRdb shows in-frame clones only, minus some. V and J calls and clone size come straight from that table; D and trimming were deduced from the DNA. The sample contains about 160,000 clones, around 87% of which appear only once. The rearrangement uses TRBV6-2 or TRBV6-3 and TRBJ1-2; no firm D call. This receptor was identified in a woman aged 55-70 years with active or convalescent COVID-19. The source material was peripheral blood. CDR3 nucleotides: TGTGCCAGCAGTTACAGGCTAGAGAAGAGTGGCTACACCTTC. Amino acid sequence: CASSYRLEKSGYTF.